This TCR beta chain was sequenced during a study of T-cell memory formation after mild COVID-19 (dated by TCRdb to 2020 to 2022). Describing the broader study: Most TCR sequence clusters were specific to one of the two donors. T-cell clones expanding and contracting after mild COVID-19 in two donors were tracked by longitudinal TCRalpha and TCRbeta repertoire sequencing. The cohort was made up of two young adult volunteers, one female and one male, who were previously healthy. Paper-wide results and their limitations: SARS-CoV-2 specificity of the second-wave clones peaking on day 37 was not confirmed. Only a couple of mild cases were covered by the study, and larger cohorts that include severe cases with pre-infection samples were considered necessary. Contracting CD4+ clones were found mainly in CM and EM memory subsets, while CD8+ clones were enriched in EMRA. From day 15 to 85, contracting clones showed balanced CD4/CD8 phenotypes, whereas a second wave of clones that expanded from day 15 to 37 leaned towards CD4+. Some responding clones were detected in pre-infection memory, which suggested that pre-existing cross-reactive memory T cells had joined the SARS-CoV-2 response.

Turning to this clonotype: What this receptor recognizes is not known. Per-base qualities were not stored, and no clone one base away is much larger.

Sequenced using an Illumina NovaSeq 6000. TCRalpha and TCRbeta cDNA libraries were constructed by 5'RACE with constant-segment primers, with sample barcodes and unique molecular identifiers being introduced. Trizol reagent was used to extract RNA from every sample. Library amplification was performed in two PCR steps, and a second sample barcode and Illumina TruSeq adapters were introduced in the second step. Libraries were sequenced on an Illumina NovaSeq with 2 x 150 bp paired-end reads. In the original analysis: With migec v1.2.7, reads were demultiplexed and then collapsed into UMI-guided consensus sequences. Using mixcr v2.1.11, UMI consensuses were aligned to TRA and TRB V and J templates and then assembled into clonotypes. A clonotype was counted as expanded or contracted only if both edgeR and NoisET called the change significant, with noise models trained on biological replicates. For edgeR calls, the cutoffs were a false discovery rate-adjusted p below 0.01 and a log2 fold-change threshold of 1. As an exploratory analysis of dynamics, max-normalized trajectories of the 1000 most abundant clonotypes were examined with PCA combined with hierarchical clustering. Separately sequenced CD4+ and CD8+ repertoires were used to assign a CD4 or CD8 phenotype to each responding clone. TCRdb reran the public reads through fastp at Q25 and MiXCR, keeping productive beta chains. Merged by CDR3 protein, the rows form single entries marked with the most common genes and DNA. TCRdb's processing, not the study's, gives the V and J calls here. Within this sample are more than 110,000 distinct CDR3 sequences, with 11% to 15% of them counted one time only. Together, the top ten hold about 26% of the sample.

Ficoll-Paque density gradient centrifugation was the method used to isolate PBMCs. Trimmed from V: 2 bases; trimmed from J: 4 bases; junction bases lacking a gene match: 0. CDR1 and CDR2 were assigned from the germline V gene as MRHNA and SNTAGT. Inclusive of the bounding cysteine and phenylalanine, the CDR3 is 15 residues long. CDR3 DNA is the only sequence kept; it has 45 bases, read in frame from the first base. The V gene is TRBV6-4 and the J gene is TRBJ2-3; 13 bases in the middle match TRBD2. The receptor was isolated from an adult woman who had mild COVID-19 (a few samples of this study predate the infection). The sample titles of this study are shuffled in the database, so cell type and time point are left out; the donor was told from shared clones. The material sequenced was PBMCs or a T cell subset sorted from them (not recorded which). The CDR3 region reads CASSDTSGRADTQYF. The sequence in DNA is TGTGCCAGCAGTGACACTAGCGGGAGGGCAGATACGCAGTATTTT.